This T cell receptor beta chain was sequenced during a study of blood T cell repertoires in COVID-19. Across the whole study: Some COVID-19 samples were acute and others convalescent; all came from the United States, Italy and Spain. PBMCs, B-cell-depleted T cells, or T cells provided the cDNA or gDNA that made up the material.

The assay was immunoSEQ multiplex PCR, and TCRdb's table has in-frame clones only and misses some. The table includes tens of thousands of clones, roughly 84% detected once. CDR1 is LGHNA and CDR2 is YNFKEQ in the germline V gene. Trimming removed 1 base from V and 3 bases from J, with 7 bases in between. There are 13 residues in the CDR3. Sequenced material: peripheral blood. This sequence joins TRBV4-2 and TRBJ2-7, with D uncertain. The TCR sequence derives from a man between 70 and 80 years old with active COVID-19. This chain's CDR3 is CASSQVVRYEQYF. CDR3 in DNA: TGTGCCAGCAGCCAAGTCGTCCGCTACGAGCAGTACTTC.